A single sample is the source of the 25 T cell receptor beta chains below, sequenced in a study of T cell responses to AZD1222 COVID-19 vaccine. Produced via immunoSEQ multiplex PCR; TCRdb's table is partial and in-frame only. The data contain around 130,000 clones, around 90% of them singletons. The sequenced sample was peripheral blood, obtained 28 days after the second dose of the MenACWY control vaccine. The receptors shown here come from an adult who received the MenACWY meningococcal vaccine as a control.

This rearrangement joins TRBV5-1 to TRBJ2-7; no definite D call. Germline lookup yields CDR1 SGHRS and CDR2 YFSETQ. The CDR3 runs to 15 residues. Trimming shortened V by 0 bases and J by 4 bases, and 14 bases separated the two germline ends. CDR3 region: CASSLGPEKSYEQYF. DNA of the CDR3: TGCGCCAGCAGCTTGGGGCCTGAAAAGTCATACGAGCAGTACTTC.

This chain uses TRBV7-2 with TRBJ1-3; TRBD1 is a possible D gene (6 bases). Per the germline V gene, CDR1 is SGHTA and CDR2 is FQGNSA. The V gene lost 5 bases and the J gene lost 4 bases, with 18 bases spanning the gap. The CDR3 contains 16 residues. The CDR3 coding sequence is TGTGCCAGCAGCAGAAACACAGGGCCGGGAGGAAACACCATATATTTT. Encoded protein: CASSRNTGPGGNTIYF.

This chain joins TRBV14 and TRBJ1-1; unclear D gene. The V and J ends lost 0 bases and 2 bases respectively, with 7 bases between them. Germline lookup yields CDR1 SGHDN and CDR2 FVKESK. The CDR3 length is 14 residues. Here the CDR3 DNA reads TGTGCCAGCAGCCAAGATTGGGTTAACACTGAAGCTTTCTTT. Protein: CASSQDWVNTEAFF.

The J gene is TRBJ1-1, the V gene TRBV28, with 7 bases aligning to TRBD1. Germline-derived CDR1 and CDR2 are MDHEN and SYDVKM. V gave up 5 bases and J gave up 6 bases; unmatched junction bases: 12. This CDR3 has 15 amino acids. CDR3 DNA sequence: TGTGCCAGCAGTCCAGAGGGGGCGACCCTACCTGAAGCTTTCTTT. Amino acid sequence: CASSPEGATLPEAFF.

J is TRBJ2-5 and V is TRBV7-2; the D is unclear. CDR1 is SGHTA, CDR2 FQGNSA, per germline. This CDR3 spans 11 amino acids. The V gene lost 2 bases and the J gene lost 5 bases, with 3 bases spanning the gap. CDR3 nucleotides: TGTGCCAGCAGCTTAAGCGAGACCCAGTACTTC. It is translated as CASSLSETQYF.

This chain uses TRBV6-5 with TRBJ1-5, with a tentative D call TRBD1 (5 bases). Germline V gives CDR1 MNHEY, CDR2 SVGAGI. The CDR3 extends over 16 amino acids. V lost 0 bases, J lost 0 bases, and 9 bases lay in between. This CDR3 is CASSYSRQYSNQPQHF. The CDR3 bases are TGTGCCAGCAGTTACTCAAGACAGTATAGCAATCAGCCCCAGCATTTT.

The chain couples TRBV18 to TRBJ2-3, with D possibly matching TRBD2 (5 bases). The V gene's germline CDR1 is KGHSH and CDR2 LQKENI. Trimming left V 0 bases short and J 2 bases short, with 15 bases between. The CDR3 sequence is 17 residues long. In nucleotides, the CDR3 is TGTGCCAGCTCACCACCGGCGGGTCAGCAACTCACAGATACGCAGTATTTT. It specifies CASSPPAGQQLTDTQYF.

This chain links TRBV27 with TRBJ1-5; D gene unclear. The CDR3 is 16 amino acids. V gave up 5 bases and J gave up 3 bases, with 17 bases separating them. Germline assignment: CDR1 MNHEY and CDR2 SMNVEV (reference sequence). The CDR3: CASSPRPDGPNQPQHF. CDR3 in DNA: TGTGCCAGCAGTCCCCGCCCAGACGGACCCAATCAGCCCCAGCATTTT.

The chain carries TRBV7-2 and TRBJ2-2; no clear D. The CDR3 length is 13 residues. Trimming took off 5 bases at V and 4 bases at J, with 8 bases between the two ends. Germline loops: CDR1 SGHTA, CDR2 FQGNSA. CDR3 nucleotide sequence: TGTGCCAGCAGCCCCGGACGCACCGGGGAGCTGTTTTTT. It translates to CASSPGRTGELFF. The whole variable domain, filled in from reference TRBV7-2 and TRBJ2-2, reads GAGVSQSPSNKVTEKGKDVELRCDPISGHTALYWYRQSLGQGLEFLIYFQGNSAPDKSGLPSDRFSAERTGGSVSTLTIQRTQQEDSAVYLCASSPGRTGELFFGEGSRLTVL.

V usage is TRBV4-3 and J usage is TRBJ2-1; TRBD2 matches at 9 bases. The CDR3 spans 16 residues. Losses at the gene ends were 2 bases for V and 0 bases for J; bases not matched to a gene: 2. Germline assignment: CDR1 LGHNA and CDR2 YSLEER. The CDR3 DNA sequence: TGCGCCAGCAGCCAAAGCGGGGGGAGCTCCTACAATGAGCAGTTCTTC. It specifies CASSQSGGSSYNEQFF.

This rearrangement joins TRBV5-5 to TRBJ2-7; D perhaps matches TRBD1 (5 bases). Germline V gene lookup returns CDR1 SGHKS and CDR2 YYEKEE (reference sequence). This CDR3 has 12 amino acids. V was clipped by 3 bases and J by 4 bases, with 8 bases between them. CDR3: CASSYQGYEQYF. The DNA of the CDR3 is TGTGCCAGCAGCTATCAGGGTTACGAGCAGTACTTC.

V gene TRBV19 combines with J gene TRBJ2-1, with 8 bases that match TRBD1. V was clipped by 3 bases and J by 7 bases; unmatched bases: 8. Germline V gene sequence: CDR1 LNHDA, CDR2 SQIVND (reference sequence). This CDR3 comprises 15 residues. For the CDR3, the DNA is TGTGCCAGTAGTATCCCATGGACAGGGAGGAATGAGCAGTTCTTC. It encodes CASSIPWTGRNEQFF.

In DNA, the CDR3 is TGTGCCAGCAGTTCCTGGTCCGACGGGGAGCTGTTTTTT. Encoded protein: CASSSWSDGELFF. The genes are TRBV7-2 and TRBJ2-2; D gene unclear. The V gene lost 6 bases and the J gene lost 7 bases, with 12 bases spanning the gap. The CDR3 runs to 13 residues. From germline, CDR1 is SGHTA and CDR2 FQGNSA.

The V gene is TRBV28, the J gene TRBJ2-7; 7 bases map to TRBD1. The CDR3 has 15 residues. Germline assignment: CDR1 MDHEN and CDR2 SYDVKM. The V and J ends lost 4 bases and 1 base, in that order; junction bases with no gene match: 7. The CDR3 spells CASSSGTAQSYEQYF. CDR3 in DNA: TGTGCCAGCAGTTCCGGGACAGCTCAATCCTACGAGCAGTACTTC.

The chain carries TRBV12-3 or TRBV12-4 and TRBJ1-1; the D is unclear. Trimming pared 2 bases from V and 1 base from J, leaving 5 bases between. The CDR3 consists of 13 residues. This chain's CDR3 is CASSLRENTEAFF. CDR3 nucleotides: TGTGCCAGCAGTTTACGGGAGAACACTGAAGCTTTCTTT.

The rearrangement links TRBV3-1 (or the pseudogene TRBV3-2) to TRBJ2-7; D is possibly TRBD1 (5 bases). The CDR3 loop spans 13 amino acids. Germline V lookup: CDR1 LGHDT, CDR2 YNNKEL (reference sequence). The ends were cut back, 2 bases at V and 5 bases at J, with 10 bases in the middle. CDR3 sequence: CASSQRRADEQYF. In DNA, the CDR3 is TGTGCCAGCAGCCAACGCAGGGCGGACGAGCAGTACTTC.

This clone came up once. V is TRBV15 and J is TRBJ1-2; 9 bases are a match to TRBD1. This CDR3 is built from 13 residues. Germline CDR1 and CDR2: LNHNV and YYDKDF (reference sequence). Losses at the gene ends were 5 bases for V and 2 bases for J; bases not matched to a gene: 0. CDR3 coding DNA: TGTGCCACCAGCGGGACAGGGAACTATGGCTACACCTTC. It translates to CATSGTGNYGYTF.

This clone was picked up one time. The chain couples TRBV6-1 to TRBJ2-2; 8 bases align to TRBD2. Germline V lookup: CDR1 MNHNS, CDR2 SASEGT. The CDR3 has 16 amino acids. Trimming took 4 bases from V and 2 from J; bases not matched to a gene: 6. CDR3 sequence reads: CASSGRLAPNTGELFF. As DNA, the CDR3 is TGTGCCAGCAGTGGAAGACTAGCGCCTAACACCGGGGAGCTGTTTTTT.

The V and J genes are TRBV27 and TRBJ2-7; D gene uncertain. The CDR3 covers 13 residues. Looked up from germline, CDR1 is MNHEY and CDR2 is SMNVEV (reference sequence). The V end lost 4 bases, the J end lost 0 bases, and 7 bases lay between the germline ends. CDR3 amino acids: CASSSRTSYEQYF. In DNA form, the CDR3 reads TGTGCCAGCAGTTCCCGGACCTCCTACGAGCAGTACTTC.

This rearrangement joins TRBV6-5 to TRBJ2-1, with D maybe TRBD2 (6 bases). The germline V gene encodes CDR1 MNHEY and CDR2 SVGAGI. The V end lost 8 bases, the J end lost 4 bases, and 12 bases lay between the germline ends. The CDR3 is made up of 13 amino acids. In DNA form, the CDR3 reads TGTGCCAGCGGGGGGTCCAATTACAATGAGCAGTTCTTC. It encodes CASGGSNYNEQFF.

CDR3 DNA sequence: TGTGCCAGCAGCGTAGAAGTCCTAGGACCGGATACGCAGTATTTT. This translates into CASSVEVLGPDTQYF. The rearrangement uses TRBV9 and TRBJ2-3; D not certain. Germline V gene data show CDR1 as SGDLS and CDR2 as YYNGEE. The CDR3 contains 15 residues. Trimming left V 0 bases short and J 6 bases short, with 14 bases between. Full variable domain (rest looked up from reference TRBV9 and TRBJ2-3): DSGVTQTPKHLITATGQRVTLRCSPRSGDLSVYWYQQSLDQGLQFLIQYYNGEERAKGNILERFSAQQFPDLHSELNLSSLELGDSALYFCASSVEVLGPDTQYFGPGTRLTVL.

V and J are TRBV24-1 and TRBJ2-6; TRBD2 agrees at 8 bases. The CDR3 sequence is 20 residues long. V shed 4 bases and J 1 base; nucleotides not matched to a gene: 14. Germline assignment: CDR1 KGHDR and CDR2 SFDVKD. As DNA, the CDR3 is TGTGCCACCAGTGACTCCCCCGGGGTAGCGGGGCCTTCTGGGGCCAACGTCCTGACTTTC. Encoded protein: CATSDSPGVAGPSGANVLTF.

The chain recombines TRBV5-4 with TRBJ2-7; possibly TRBD1 for D (8 bases). Germline loops: CDR1 SGHNT, CDR2 YYREEE (reference sequence). V dropped 4 bases and J dropped 10 bases, with 21 bases sitting between them. The CDR3 spans 14 residues. The CDR3 sequence: CASSLDGGTGLQYF. In DNA form, the CDR3 reads TGTGCCAGCAGCCTGGACGGGGGGACAGGACTTCAGTACTTC.

The chain links TRBV7-2 to TRBJ1-2; D is perhaps TRBD1 (5 bases). This CDR3 has 14 residues. V gave up 3 bases and J gave up 1 base, with 9 bases separating them. Per germline, CDR1 SGHTA and CDR2 FQGNSA. The CDR3 region has the DNA TGTGCCAGCAGCTTGGGCAGGGTTAACTATGGCTACACCTTC. Translated, it gives CASSLGRVNYGYTF. Supplemented by reference TRBV7-2 and TRBJ1-2, the full variable domain reads GAGVSQSPSNKVTEKGKDVELRCDPISGHTALYWYRQSLGQGLEFLIYFQGNSAPDKSGLPSDRFSAERTGGSVSTLTIQRTQQEDSAVYLCASSLGRVNYGYTFGSGTRLTVV.

This rearrangement joins TRBV23-1 to TRBJ1-4; 12 bases align to TRBD1. TRBV23-1 is labeled an ORF, and its function is uncertain. The CDR3 loop spans 18 amino acids. Losses at the gene ends were 3 bases for V and 5 bases for J; bases not matched to a gene: 10. CDR3 loop: CASSHGTGGEGSNEKLFF. The CDR3 DNA follows: TGCGCCAGCAGTCATGGGACAGGGGGCGAGGGGTCAAATGAAAAACTGTTTTTT.